Listed here are 9 T cell receptor beta chains from one sample, sequenced in a study of T cell responses to AZD1222 COVID-19 vaccine (dated by TCRdb to about 2021). The library was obtained by the immunoSEQ multiplex PCR assay. TCRdb limited this immuneACCESS table to in-frame rearrangements with V and J called. A share of clones is missing; checked studies link under half to unresolved V genes, and the rest is unexplained. Recorded for this sample are under 50,000 clones; 89% of them occurred a single time. Approximately 5.3% of the sample rests with the top ten. The time point label, as the study defines it: about 28 days (+/-7) after the second vaccine dose. This specimen was peripheral blood, taken 28 days after the second AZD1222 dose. The receptors shown here come from an adult who received the AZD1222 COVID-19 vaccine.

The gene calls are TRBV29-1 and TRBJ2-7; 7 bases align to TRBD1. The CDR3 totals 13 residues. With V trimmed by 4 bases and J by 0 bases, 3 bases remained unmatched. Germline V CDR1 and CDR2: SQVTM, ANQGSEA. The CDR3 reads CSVGGDSSYEQYF. The CDR3 coding sequence is TGCAGCGTTGGAGGGGACAGCTCCTACGAGCAGTACTTC.

This clone was seen once. The V and J genes are TRBV12-3 or TRBV12-4 and TRBJ1-6, with D maybe TRBD1 (5 bases). The length of the CDR3 is 13 residues. V dropped 5 bases and J dropped 14 bases, with 16 bases sitting between them. The CDR3 reads CASSPNGGKALHF. The CDR3 DNA reads TGTGCCAGCAGTCCCAACGGGGGGAAGGCCCTCCACTTT.

V and J are TRBV18 and TRBJ1-5; maybe TRBD1 (6 bases). This CDR3 is 16 amino acids long. With 1 base removed from V and 5 bases from J, the gap between germline ends came to 15 bases. Germline-derived CDR1 and CDR2 are KGHSH and LQKENI. DNA for the CDR3: TGTGCCAGCTCACCACAAGTACAGGGAGTAGATCAGCCCCAGCATTTT. Its translation: CASSPQVQGVDQPQHF.

This rearrangement joins TRBV12-5 to TRBJ1-2, with 7 positions matching TRBD1. Germline CDR1 is LGHNT and CDR2 is FRNRAP. The CDR3 loop spans 15 amino acids. Trimming removed 3 bases from V and 6 bases from J; junction bases left unmatched: 10. The CDR3 loop reads CASGLERSRGNGYTF. The CDR3 nucleotides are TGTGCTAGTGGTTTAGAAAGGAGCAGGGGGAATGGCTACACCTTC. Full variable domain (rest looked up from reference TRBV12-5 and TRBJ1-2): DARVTQTPRHKVTEMGQEVTMRCQPILGHNTVFWYRQTMMQGLELLAYFRNRAPLDDSGMPKDRFSAEMPDATLATLKIQPSEPRDSAVYFCASGLERSRGNGYTFGSGTRLTVV.

The chain employs TRBV11-2 and TRBJ1-1; D is ambiguous. CDR1 SGHAT and CDR2 FQNNGV come from the germline V gene. V lost 2 bases, J lost 11 bases, and 18 bases lay in between. The CDR3 is made up of 14 amino acids. The CDR3 DNA reads as TGTGCCAGCAGCTTAAGCTCGGGCCAAGAGAGGGCTTTCTTT. Encoded protein: CASSLSSGQERAFF.

This chain joins TRBV4-3 and TRBJ2-5; D is unresolved. Germline values: CDR1 LGHNA, CDR2 YSLEER. V gave up 1 base and J gave up 5 bases, with 11 bases separating them. The CDR3 is 14 amino acids. CDR3 sequence reads: CASSQGSSWETQYF. CDR3 coding DNA: TGCGCCAGCAGCCAAGGATCGAGTTGGGAGACCCAGTACTTC.

This sequence joins TRBV9 and TRBJ2-1; TRBD2 aligns across 8 bases. CDR1 and CDR2 (germline): SGDLS, YYNGEE. V trimming: 4 bases; J trimming: 7 bases; junction bases outside the gene matches: 7. This CDR3 region has 14 residues. CDR3 in DNA: TGTGCCAGCAGCTTAGGGGGACTAGATAATGAGCAGTTCTTC. Translated, it gives CASSLGGLDNEQFF.

This clone was found once. The chain uses TRBV12-2 and TRBJ1-5. TRBV12-2 is marked as a pseudogene. The CDR3 sequence is 16 residues long. In DNA, the CDR3 is TGTGCAAGTCGCTTAGCGGGAGGGGATTGCAATCAGCCCCAGCATTTT. Translation gives CASRLAGGDCNQPQHF.

CDR3 coding DNA: TGTGCCAGCAGCTTAGTGATGGGACATAACTACGAGCAGTACTTC. It yields the protein CASSLVMGHNYEQYF. The chain couples TRBV11-3 to TRBJ2-7; tentative D call: TRBD1 (6 bases). The V end lost 1 base, the J end lost 3 bases, and 13 bases lay between the germline ends. The CDR3 consists of 15 residues. Germline V gene lookup returns CDR1 SGHNT and CDR2 YENEEA.